These T cell receptor beta chains were read from a single sample in a study of CD8+ T cells in alopecia areata. The data were produced by immunoSEQ multiplex PCR, yet TCRdb's version contains in-frame clones alone and is incomplete. The sample lists fewer than 200,000 clones, around three fifths occurring once. Source: CD4+ T cells sorted from blood, taken at week 0. The receptor set was obtained from a human donor with alopecia areata. Both conserved end residues are part of each CDR3. Fields, in order: J gene, clone size, V gene, D gene, CDR3 protein, CDR3 DNA. D genes are given only for firm matches. For some rows the clone size is stated as once, few or many, or as a class when expanded; others skip it.

TRBJ2-1 | . | TRBV5-6 | . | CASSTMSGDNEQFF | TGTGCCAGCAGTACGATGTCAGGGGACAATGAGCAGTTCTTC
TRBJ2-7 | . | TRBV29-1 | TRBD1 | CSVEGQGYEQYF | TGCAGCGTGGAGGGACAGGGCTACGAGCAGTACTTC
TRBJ2-3 | . | TRBV29-1 | TRBD1 | CSVSAGTGLDTQYF | TGCAGCGTGTCCGCCGGGACAGGTCTAGATACGCAGTATTTT
TRBJ1-2 | . | TRBV19 | TRBD1 | CASHKTGTNYGYTF | TGTGCCAGCCACAAGACAGGGACTAACTATGGCTACACCTTC
TRBJ1-2 | . | TRBV11-2 | . | CASSFAGLEGYTF | TGTGCCAGCAGCTTTGCAGGGCTTGAAGGCTACACCTTC
TRBJ1-2 | . | TRBV19 | . | CASQLTNRNHYGYTF | TGTGCCAGCCAACTAACCAACAGGAACCACTATGGCTACACCTTC
TRBJ2-5 | . | TRBV4-1 | TRBD2 | CASSQEGAGVQETQYF | TGCGCCAGCAGCCAAGAAGGAGCGGGGGTTCAAGAGACCCAGTACTTC
TRBJ1-2 | . | TRBV11-2 | . | CASSIGPSGYTF | TGTGCCAGCAGCATAGGGCCGAGTGGCTACACCTTC
TRBJ2-2 | few | TRBV10-3 | . | CAIQGRSGANTGELFF | TGTGCCATCCAGGGGAGGTCGGGGGCGAACACCGGGGAGCTGTTTTTT
TRBJ2-7 | few | TRBV9 | TRBD1 | CASSDGQDRGRTYEQYF | TGTGCCAGCAGCGATGGACAGGACAGGGGGCGAACCTACGAGCAGTACTTC
TRBJ2-5 | . | TRBV29-1 | TRBD1 | CSVRDRSGGVETQYF | TGCAGCGTCCGGGACAGGAGCGGCGGTGTAGAGACCCAGTACTTC
TRBJ2-4 | . | TRBV4-1 | TRBD1 | CASSQDGADRGQGNIQYF | TGCGCCAGCAGCCAAGATGGGGCGGACAGGGGGCAGGGTAACATTCAGTACTTC
TRBJ2-7 | . | TRBV29-1 | TRBD2 | CSVLAGRSYEQYF | TGCAGCGTACTAGCGGGCCGCTCCTACGAGCAGTACTTC
TRBJ2-3 | once | TRBV30 | TRBD2 | CAWSRGSGGVDTQYF | TGTGCCTGGAGCCGAGGGAGCGGGGGGGTAGATACGCAGTATTTT
TRBJ1-6 | . | TRBV2 | . | CASSSASNSPLHF | TGTGCCAGCAGTTCGGCCTCGAATTCACCCCTCCACTTT
TRBJ1-2 | few | TRBV11-2 | . | CASSSHRGGSYGYTF | TGTGCCAGCAGCTCACATAGGGGTGGTAGCTATGGCTACACCTTC
TRBJ1-2 | . | TRBV27 | . | CASSVSRGGYGYTF | TGTGCCAGCAGTGTGTCCCGGGGCGGATATGGCTACACCTTC
TRBJ2-1 | few | TRBV5-4 | TRBD2 | CASSLYLAGAPGEQFF | TGTGCCAGCAGCTTGTATCTAGCGGGGGCCCCAGGTGAGCAGTTCTTC
TRBJ2-7 | few | TRBV7-6 | TRBD1 | CASSLDLRGQQYF | TGTGCCAGCAGCTTAGACCTCAGGGGGCAGCAGTACTTC
TRBJ2-7 | . | TRBV7-9 | . | CASSLAGGIYEQYF | TGTGCCAGCAGCTTAGCGGGTGGAATCTACGAGCAGTACTTC
TRBJ1-6 | . | TRBV5-1 | . | CASSLEGNYSPLHF | TGCGCCAGCAGCTTGGAGGGGAACTATTCACCCCTCCACTTT
TRBJ1-2 | many | TRBV5-1 | . | CASSTTEDYGYTF | TGCGCCAGCAGCACCACAGAGGACTATGGCTACACCTTC
TRBJ2-1 | . | TRBV27 | TRBD1 | CASNKDRRNEQFF | TGTGCCAGCAATAAGGACAGGAGAAATGAGCAGTTCTTC
TRBJ2-3 | . | TRBV29-1 | TRBD2 | CSAGAGGLGTDTQYF | TGCAGCGCAGGAGCGGGGGGATTGGGCACAGATACGCAGTATTTT
TRBJ1-6 | . | TRBV9 | . | CASSERMSSYNSPLHF | TGTGCCAGCAGCGAGCGGATGAGCTCCTATAATTCACCCCTCCACTTT
TRBJ2-1 | . | TRBV18 | TRBD1 | CASSSTGSGFF | TGTGCCAGCTCATCGACAGGGTCGGGGTTCTTC
TRBJ2-3 | . | TRBV25-1 | TRBD1 | CATRGQATDTQYF | TGTGCCACCAGAGGACAGGCAACAGATACGCAGTATTTT
TRBJ2-1 | . | TRBV12-5 | . | CASGLVLGFSYNEQFF | TGTGCTAGTGGTTTGGTTTTGGGGTTCTCCTACAATGAGCAGTTCTTC